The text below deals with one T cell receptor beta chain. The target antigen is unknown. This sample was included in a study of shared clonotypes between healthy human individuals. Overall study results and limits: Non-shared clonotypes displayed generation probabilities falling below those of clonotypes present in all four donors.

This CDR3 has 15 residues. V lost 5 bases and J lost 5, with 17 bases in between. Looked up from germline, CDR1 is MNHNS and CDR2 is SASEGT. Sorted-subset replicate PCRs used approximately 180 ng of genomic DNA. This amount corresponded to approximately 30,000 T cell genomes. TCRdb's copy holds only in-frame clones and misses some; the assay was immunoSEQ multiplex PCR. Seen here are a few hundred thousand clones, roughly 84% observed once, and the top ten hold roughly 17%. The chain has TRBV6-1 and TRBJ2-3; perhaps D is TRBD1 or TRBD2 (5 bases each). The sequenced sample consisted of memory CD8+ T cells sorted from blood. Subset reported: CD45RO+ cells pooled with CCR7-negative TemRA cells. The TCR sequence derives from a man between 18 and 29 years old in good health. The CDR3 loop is CASSPPGQYRDTQYF. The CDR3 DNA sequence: TGTGCCAGCAGTCCGCCGGGGCAGTACAGAGATACGCAGTATTTT.